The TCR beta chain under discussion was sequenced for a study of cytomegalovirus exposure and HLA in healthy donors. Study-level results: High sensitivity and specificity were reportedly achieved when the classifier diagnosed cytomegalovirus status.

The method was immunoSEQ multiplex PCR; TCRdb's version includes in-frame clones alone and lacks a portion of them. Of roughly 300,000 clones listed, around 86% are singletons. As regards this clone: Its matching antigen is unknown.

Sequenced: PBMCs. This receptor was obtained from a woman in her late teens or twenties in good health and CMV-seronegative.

Written as DNA, the CDR3 is TGTGCCAGCAGCTCCCCGGGACAAGTGGCCGGGGAGCTGTTTTTT. Protein: CASSSPGQVAGELFF. The rearrangement joins TRBV7-6 to TRBJ2-2; TRBD1 might be the D (6 bases). The ends were cut back, 4 bases at V and 6 bases at J, with 15 bases in the middle. This CDR3 has 15 amino acids. The V gene's germline CDR1 is SGHVS and CDR2 FNYEAQ. The variable domain in full, completed from reference TRBV7-6 and TRBJ2-2, reads GAGVSQSPRYKVTKRGQDVALRCDPISGHVSLYWYRQALGQGPEFLTYFNYEAQQDKSGLPNDRFSAERPEGSISTLTIQRTEQRDSAMYRCASSSPGQVAGELFFGEGSRLTVL.